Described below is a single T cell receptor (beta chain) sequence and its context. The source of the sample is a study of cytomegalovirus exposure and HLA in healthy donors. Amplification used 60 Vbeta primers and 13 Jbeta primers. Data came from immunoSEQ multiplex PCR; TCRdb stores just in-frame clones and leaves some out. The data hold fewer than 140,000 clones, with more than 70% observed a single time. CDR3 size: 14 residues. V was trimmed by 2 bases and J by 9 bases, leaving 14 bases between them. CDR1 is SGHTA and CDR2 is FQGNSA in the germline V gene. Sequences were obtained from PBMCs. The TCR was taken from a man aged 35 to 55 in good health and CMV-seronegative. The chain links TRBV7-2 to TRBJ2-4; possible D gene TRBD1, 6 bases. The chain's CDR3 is CASSLRGNSAIQYF. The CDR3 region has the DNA TGTGCCAGCAGCTTAAGGGGGAACAGTGCCATTCAGTACTTC.